The 4 T cell receptor beta chains presented below share a single source sample, sequenced in a study of blood T cell repertoires in COVID-19. Method: immunoSEQ multiplex PCR; TCRdb's copy keeps in-frame clones and lacks some. The sample has 200,000 to 250,000 clones, 80% to 90% seen once. The sample was peripheral blood. These receptors all come from a woman over 75 with active or convalescent COVID-19.

The genes are TRBV11-2 and TRBJ2-5; 7 bases agree with TRBD2. J lost 5 bases, V lost 5 bases, and 5 bases had no gene match. The CDR3 sequence is 13 residues long. Looked up from germline, CDR1 is SGHAT and CDR2 is FQNNGV. The chain's CDR3 is CASSLLGGETQYF. The CDR3 DNA follows: TGTGCCAGCAGCCTACTCGGGGGGGAGACCCAGTACTTC. Based on the CDR3 plus reference TRBV11-2 and TRBJ2-5, the full variable domain is EAGVAQSPRYKIIEKRQSVAFWCNPISGHATLYWYQQILGQGPKLLIQFQNNGVVDDSQLPKDRFSAERLKGVDSTLKIQPAKLEDSAVYLCASSLLGGETQYFGPGTRLLVL.

The chain uses TRBV6-1 and TRBJ1-1, with D possibly TRBD1 on 6 matching bases. This CDR3 comprises 15 residues. Germline values: CDR1 MNHNS, CDR2 SASEGT. Trimming stripped 1 base from V and 1 base from J, with 10 bases between. The CDR3 loop reads CASSEGAQGNTEAFF. In DNA form, the CDR3 reads TGTGCCAGCAGTGAAGGAGCACAGGGGAACACTGAAGCTTTCTTT.

This clone was seen only once. The V gene is TRBV2, the J gene TRBJ2-1; TRBD2 agrees at 8 bases. V trimming: 1 base; J trimming: 9 bases; junction bases outside the gene matches: 8. Germline CDR1 is SNHLY and CDR2 is FYNNEI. The CDR3 is 15 amino acids. The CDR3 DNA reads TGTGCCAGCAGTGAAGATCGGACTAGCCAGAGTGAGCAGTTCTTC. Its translation is CASSEDRTSQSEQFF.

The CDR3 sequence is CASSESRGLRPQHF. For the CDR3, the DNA is TGTGCCAGCAGTGAATCGAGGGGACTGCGGCCCCAGCATTTT. This rearrangement joins TRBV25-1 to TRBJ1-5; D is possibly TRBD1 (5 bases). The CDR3 loop spans 14 amino acids. The germline V gene has CDR1 MGHDK and CDR2 SYGVNS. Trimming shortened V by 1 base and J by 9 bases, and 13 bases separated the two germline ends.